The rows below give T cell receptor beta chains drawn from one sample of a study of cytomegalovirus exposure and HLA in healthy donors. Method: immunoSEQ multiplex PCR; TCRdb's copy keeps in-frame clones and lacks some. The table has 150,000 to 200,000 clones, around nine tenths seen once. Sequenced: PBMCs. The source of these receptors is a young woman in good health and CMV-seronegative. CDR3s include the opening cysteine and the closing phenylalanine or tryptophan. Fields, in order: J gene, D gene, V gene, clone size, CDR3 protein, CDR3 DNA. The D gene is left open where the match is weak. Size tells how often a clone was seen (once, few, many) or the class of an expanded clone, and some rows leave it out.

j_gene: TRBJ2-7
d_gene: .
v_gene: TRBV29-1
abundance: .
CDR3aa: CSVRRGGGYEQYF
CDR3nt: TGCAGCGTTCGGAGGGGGGGCGGGTACGAGCAGTACTTC

j_gene: TRBJ2-3
d_gene: .
v_gene: TRBV7-2
abundance: .
CDR3aa: CASSPGGGPGTDTQYF
CDR3nt: TGTGCCAGCAGCCCCGGAGGTGGGCCCGGCACAGATACGCAGTATTTT

j_gene: TRBJ2-7
d_gene: .
v_gene: TRBV5-1
abundance: .
CDR3aa: CASSLPRDSRPYEQYF
CDR3nt: TGCGCCAGCAGCCTGCCCCGGGACTCTCGTCCCTACGAGCAGTACTTC

j_gene: TRBJ1-2
d_gene: TRBD1
v_gene: TRBV27
abundance: once
CDR3aa: CASSWGQLEGGYTF
CDR3nt: TGTGCCAGCAGTTGGGGACAGCTAGAGGGTGGCTACACCTTC

j_gene: TRBJ2-1
d_gene: TRBD2
v_gene: TRBV27
abundance: .
CDR3aa: CASSPQSGGLREQFF
CDR3nt: TGTGCCAGCAGTCCCCAAAGCGGGGGACTAAGGGAGCAGTTCTTC

j_gene: TRBJ2-3
d_gene: .
v_gene: TRBV2
abundance: few
CDR3aa: CASSESRVSSTDTQYF
CDR3nt: TGTGCCAGCAGTGAGAGTCGGGTATCTAGCACAGATACGCAGTATTTT

j_gene: TRBJ1-1
d_gene: TRBD1
v_gene: TRBV6-1
abundance: .
CDR3aa: CASSVEGQGATEAFF
CDR3nt: TGTGCCAGCAGTGTAGAGGGACAGGGGGCTACTGAAGCTTTCTTT

j_gene: TRBJ1-5
d_gene: .
v_gene: TRBV4-1
abundance: .
CDR3aa: CASSPDGGAQPQHF
CDR3nt: TGCGCCAGCAGCCCGGACGGAGGCGCTCAGCCCCAGCATTTT

j_gene: TRBJ2-1
d_gene: TRBD2
v_gene: TRBV5-3
abundance: few
CDR3aa: CARSLEVRTSGDNEQFF
CDR3nt: TGTGCCAGAAGCTTGGAGGTCAGGACTAGCGGGGACAATGAGCAGTTCTTC

j_gene: TRBJ2-7
d_gene: .
v_gene: TRBV10-3
abundance: .
CDR3aa: CAISGAHGLSSYEQYF
CDR3nt: TGTGCCATCAGTGGGGCCCATGGGCTAAGCTCCTACGAGCAGTACTTC

j_gene: TRBJ2-7
d_gene: TRBD1
v_gene: TRBV6-5
abundance: .
CDR3aa: CASSHRQGLHMEQYF
CDR3nt: TGTGCCAGCAGTCACCGACAGGGGCTCCACATGGAGCAGTACTTC

j_gene: TRBJ2-5
d_gene: TRBD2
v_gene: TRBV30
abundance: once
CDR3aa: CAWSVAGGREETQYF
CDR3nt: TGTGCCTGGAGTGTAGCGGGAGGGCGGGAGGAGACCCAGTACTTC

j_gene: TRBJ2-4
d_gene: .
v_gene: TRBV4-2
abundance: .
CDR3aa: CASSQGRDENIQYF
CDR3nt: TGTGCCAGCAGCCAAGGGAGGGACGAAAACATTCAGTACTTC

j_gene: TRBJ2-1
d_gene: .
v_gene: TRBV7-9
abundance: .
CDR3aa: CASNIRGNNEQFF
CDR3nt: TGTGCCAGCAACATTCGGGGAAACAATGAGCAGTTCTTC

j_gene: TRBJ1-2
d_gene: .
v_gene: TRBV6-1
abundance: .
CDR3aa: CASSETLANYGYTF
CDR3nt: TGTGCCAGCAGTGAGACCCTAGCTAACTATGGCTACACCTTC

j_gene: TRBJ1-1
d_gene: .
v_gene: TRBV28
abundance: .
CDR3aa: CASSPGTRNTEAFF
CDR3nt: TGTGCCAGCAGTCCCGGGACACGAAACACTGAAGCTTTCTTT

j_gene: TRBJ1-1
d_gene: .
v_gene: TRBV28
abundance: .
CDR3aa: CASSLPLIAMNTEAFF
CDR3nt: TGTGCCAGCAGTTTGCCTCTCATAGCCATGAACACTGAAGCTTTCTTT

j_gene: TRBJ2-6
d_gene: TRBD1
v_gene: TRBV30
abundance: few
CDR3aa: CAWSTGVGGANVLTF
CDR3nt: TGTGCCTGGAGTACAGGGGTAGGTGGGGCCAACGTCCTGACTTTC

j_gene: TRBJ2-7
d_gene: TRBD2
v_gene: TRBV10-3
abundance: .
CDR3aa: CAISGGLAGANRSYEQYF
CDR3nt: TGTGCCATCAGTGGGGGACTAGCGGGAGCTAATCGCTCATACGAGCAGTACTTC

j_gene: TRBJ2-2
d_gene: .
v_gene: TRBV12-5
abundance: .
CDR3aa: CASGVVSGLAPTGELFF
CDR3nt: TGTGCTAGTGGTGTGGTGTCAGGGTTGGCCCCCACCGGGGAGCTGTTTTTT

j_gene: TRBJ2-3
d_gene: .
v_gene: TRBV4-1
abundance: .
CDR3aa: CASSQIAGLLRSDTQYF
CDR3nt: TGCGCCAGCAGCCAGATCGCGGGCCTCCTAAGGTCAGATACGCAGTATTTT

j_gene: TRBJ2-5
d_gene: .
v_gene: TRBV30
abundance: .
CDR3aa: CAWSAETPETQYF
CDR3nt: TGTGCCTGGAGTGCTGAGACACCCGAGACCCAGTACTTC

j_gene: TRBJ1-6
d_gene: TRBD1
v_gene: TRBV6-5
abundance: .
CDR3aa: CASRQGFNSPLHF
CDR3nt: TGTGCCAGCCGACAGGGATTTAATTCACCCCTCCACTTT

j_gene: TRBJ1-1
d_gene: .
v_gene: TRBV5-1
abundance: .
CDR3aa: CASSPGTRGGTEAFF
CDR3nt: TGCGCCAGCAGCCCGGGGACTCGCGGGGGCACTGAAGCTTTCTTT

j_gene: TRBJ2-7
d_gene: .
v_gene: TRBV10-3
abundance: .
CDR3aa: CAISGSGRTPTYEQYF
CDR3nt: TGTGCCATCAGTGGGTCAGGTAGGACTCCAACCTACGAGCAGTACTTC

j_gene: TRBJ1-6
d_gene: .
v_gene: TRBV30
abundance: .
CDR3aa: CAWSRERSPLHF
CDR3nt: TGTGCCTGGAGTAGGGAGAGATCACCCCTCCACTTT

j_gene: TRBJ1-2
d_gene: .
v_gene: TRBV6-5
abundance: .
CDR3aa: CASSYSGTANYGYTF
CDR3nt: TGTGCCAGCAGTTACTCAGGGACTGCTAACTATGGCTACACCTTC

j_gene: TRBJ2-5
d_gene: .
v_gene: TRBV5-5
abundance: .
CDR3aa: CASSLLFRVVGAQYF
CDR3nt: TGTGCCAGCAGCTTGTTGTTTCGAGTAGTCGGGGCCCAGTACTTC

j_gene: TRBJ2-7
d_gene: TRBD1
v_gene: TRBV30
abundance: .
CDR3aa: CAWKDRETYEQYF
CDR3nt: TGTGCCTGGAAGGACAGGGAAACCTACGAGCAGTACTTC

j_gene: TRBJ2-2
d_gene: TRBD2
v_gene: TRBV27
abundance: .
CDR3aa: CASTWTSGNTGELFF
CDR3nt: TGTGCCAGCACCTGGACTAGCGGAAACACCGGGGAGCTGTTTTTT

j_gene: TRBJ2-7
d_gene: TRBD1
v_gene: TRBV30
abundance: .
CDR3aa: CAWSKGQGPYEQYF
CDR3nt: TGTGCCTGGAGTAAGGGACAGGGCCCCTACGAGCAGTACTTC

j_gene: TRBJ2-5
d_gene: .
v_gene: TRBV27
abundance: .
CDR3aa: CASSWAGQETQYF
CDR3nt: TGTGCCAGCAGTTGGGCAGGTCAAGAGACCCAGTACTTC

j_gene: TRBJ2-3
d_gene: TRBD2
v_gene: TRBV9
abundance: .
CDR3aa: CASSVDLRGGAADTQYF
CDR3nt: TGTGCCAGCAGCGTAGACCTTCGCGGGGGGGCCGCAGATACGCAGTATTTT

j_gene: TRBJ2-3
d_gene: .
v_gene: TRBV7-6
abundance: .
CDR3aa: CASSLQDTQYF
CDR3nt: TGTGCCAGCAGCTTACAAGATACGCAGTATTTT

j_gene: TRBJ1-2
d_gene: .
v_gene: TRBV5-1
abundance: .
CDR3aa: CASSLGTSYGYTF
CDR3nt: TGCGCCAGCAGCTTGGGGACAAGCTATGGCTACACCTTC

j_gene: TRBJ1-2
d_gene: .
v_gene: TRBV7-8
abundance: .
CDR3aa: CASSLPRLYGYTF
CDR3nt: TGTGCCAGCAGCTTACCCAGGCTCTATGGCTACACCTTC

j_gene: TRBJ2-7
d_gene: TRBD2
v_gene: TRBV10-1
abundance: .
CDR3aa: CARPGGSGSSYEQYF
CDR3nt: TGCGCCCGCCCCGGGGGGAGCGGGAGCTCCTACGAGCAGTACTTC

j_gene: TRBJ2-2
d_gene: TRBD2
v_gene: TRBV4-3
abundance: .
CDR3aa: CASSSRPSGRSGELFF
CDR3nt: TGCGCCAGCAGCTCCAGGCCTAGCGGGAGGAGCGGGGAGCTGTTTTTT

j_gene: TRBJ2-1
d_gene: .
v_gene: TRBV18
abundance: .
CDR3aa: CASSLPTRNGEQFF
CDR3nt: TGTGCCAGCTCACTCCCAACTAGGAATGGGGAGCAGTTCTTC

j_gene: TRBJ2-2
d_gene: .
v_gene: TRBV19
abundance: .
CDR3aa: CASSIGTRGPGELFF
CDR3nt: TGTGCCAGTAGTATTGGAACGCGAGGGCCCGGGGAGCTGTTTTTT

j_gene: TRBJ1-1
d_gene: .
v_gene: TRBV6-5
abundance: .
CDR3aa: CASSYGGGGGGTEAFF
CDR3nt: TGTGCCAGCAGTTATGGGGGTGGGGGCGGTGGCACTGAAGCTTTCTTT

j_gene: TRBJ1-2
d_gene: .
v_gene: TRBV7-9
abundance: .
CDR3aa: CASSLWLREGGYTF
CDR3nt: TGTGCCAGCAGCTTATGGTTGCGGGAAGGTGGCTACACCTTC

j_gene: TRBJ2-2
d_gene: .
v_gene: TRBV5-5
abundance: few
CDR3aa: CASSITGTGELFF
CDR3nt: TGTGCCAGCAGCATAACAGGGACCGGGGAGCTGTTTTTT

j_gene: TRBJ1-6
d_gene: TRBD1
v_gene: TRBV19
abundance: once
CDR3aa: CASRQGNSPLHF
CDR3nt: TGTGCCAGTCGACAGGGAAATTCACCCCTCCACTTT

j_gene: TRBJ2-7
d_gene: .
v_gene: TRBV10-3
abundance: .
CDR3aa: CAITAGGSYEQYF
CDR3nt: TGTGCCATCACGGCGGGTGGTTCCTACGAGCAGTACTTC

j_gene: TRBJ1-3
d_gene: TRBD1
v_gene: TRBV4-1
abundance: .
CDR3aa: CASSSWDRELGNTIYF
CDR3nt: TGCGCCAGCAGCTCTTGGGACAGGGAGCTAGGAAACACCATATATTTT

j_gene: TRBJ2-7
d_gene: .
v_gene: TRBV6-1
abundance: .
CDR3aa: CASSEHRQMEQYF
CDR3nt: TGTGCCAGCAGTGAACACAGGCAAATGGAGCAGTACTTC

j_gene: TRBJ2-1
d_gene: TRBD2
v_gene: TRBV6-9
abundance: .
CDR3aa: CASNISTSGRLCEQFF
CDR3nt: TGTGCCAGCAATATATCGACTAGCGGCAGGTTGTGTGAGCAGTTCTTC

j_gene: TRBJ1-1
d_gene: .
v_gene: TRBV10-3
abundance: .
CDR3aa: CAISDYAGAVNTEAFF
CDR3nt: TGTGCCATCAGTGACTACGCAGGGGCGGTGAACACTGAAGCTTTCTTT

j_gene: TRBJ2-2
d_gene: .
v_gene: TRBV11-2
abundance: .
CDR3aa: CASRPLRGNTGELFF
CDR3nt: TGTGCCAGCAGGCCACTCAGGGGCAACACCGGGGAGCTGTTTTTT

j_gene: TRBJ2-7
d_gene: TRBD1
v_gene: TRBV10-3
abundance: few
CDR3aa: CAINRGQAREEQYF
CDR3nt: TGTGCCATCAATAGGGGACAGGCAAGGGAAGAGCAGTACTTC

j_gene: TRBJ1-2
d_gene: .
v_gene: TRBV29-1
abundance: .
CDR3aa: CSVVSRQNYGYTF
CDR3nt: TGCAGCGTTGTAAGTAGACAGAACTATGGCTACACCTTC

j_gene: TRBJ2-1
d_gene: TRBD2
v_gene: TRBV19
abundance: .
CDR3aa: CASIGVAGNNEQFF
CDR3nt: TGTGCCAGTATCGGAGTAGCGGGAAACAATGAGCAGTTCTTC

j_gene: TRBJ2-5
d_gene: .
v_gene: TRBV19
abundance: once
CDR3aa: CASSILKGGTQYF
CDR3nt: TGTGCCAGTAGCATCCTAAAAGGGGGGACCCAGTACTTC

j_gene: TRBJ2-5
d_gene: .
v_gene: TRBV7-2
abundance: .
CDR3aa: CASSLGQGLETQYF
CDR3nt: TGTGCCAGCAGCTTAGGGCAGGGTTTGGAGACCCAGTACTTC

j_gene: TRBJ1-3
d_gene: .
v_gene: TRBV18
abundance: .
CDR3aa: CASSPAGRPGNTIYF
CDR3nt: TGTGCCAGCTCACCAGCGGGCAGACCTGGAAACACCATATATTTT

j_gene: TRBJ1-4
d_gene: .
v_gene: TRBV29-1
abundance: .
CDR3aa: CSVGQGGEKLFF
CDR3nt: TGCAGCGTTGGGCAGGGCGGTGAAAAACTGTTTTTT